A single TCR beta chain is shown here with its context. MiXCR, run by TCRdb on the RT-PCR reads, gives a single entry per CDR3 protein. The table records about a million distinct CDR3 sequences, approximately 19% of them present only once. This sample is part of a study of patients and donors after allogeneic stem cell transplantation. The source material was blood, either unsorted or a sorted T cell fraction (not recorded which). The sequence was obtained from a human donor who was either an allogeneic HSCT recipient or a stem cell or donor lymphocyte infusion donor (not recorded which). It is not recorded whose cells these are; they may come from a transplant donor.

The CDR3 region has the DNA TGCAGCGCCCCAGGGGGGAGAACTGAAGCTTTCTTT. This translates into CSAPGGRTEAFF. This sequence joins TRBV29-1 and TRBJ1-1, with 7 positions matching TRBD1. The J segment lost 5 bases and the V segment lost 7 bases, leaving 7 bases of the junction unmatched. The CDR3 runs 12 residues. CDR1 is SQVTM and CDR2 is ANQGSEA in the germline V gene.